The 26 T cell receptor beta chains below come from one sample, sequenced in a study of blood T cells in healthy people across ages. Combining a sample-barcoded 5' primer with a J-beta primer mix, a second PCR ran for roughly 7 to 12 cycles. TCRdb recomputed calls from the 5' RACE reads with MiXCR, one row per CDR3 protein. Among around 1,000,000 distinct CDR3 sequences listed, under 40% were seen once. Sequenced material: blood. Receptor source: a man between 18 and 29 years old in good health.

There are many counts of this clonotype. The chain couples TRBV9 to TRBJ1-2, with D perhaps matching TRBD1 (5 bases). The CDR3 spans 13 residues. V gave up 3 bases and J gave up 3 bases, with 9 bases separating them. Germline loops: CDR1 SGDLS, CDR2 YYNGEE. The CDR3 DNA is TGTGCCAGCAGCGGGGACCGCTACTATGGCTACACCTTC. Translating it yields CASSGDRYYGYTF.

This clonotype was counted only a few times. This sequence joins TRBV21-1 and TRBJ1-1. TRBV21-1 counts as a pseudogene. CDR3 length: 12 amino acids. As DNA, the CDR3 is TGTGCCAGGCTACGGGTGAACACTGAAGCTTTCTTT. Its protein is CARLRVNTEAFF.

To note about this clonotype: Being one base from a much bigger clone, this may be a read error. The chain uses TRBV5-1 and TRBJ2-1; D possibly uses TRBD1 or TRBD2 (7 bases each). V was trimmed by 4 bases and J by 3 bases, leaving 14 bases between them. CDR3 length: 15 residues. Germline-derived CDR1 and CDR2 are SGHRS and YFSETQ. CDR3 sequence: CASSGSGGVYNEQFF. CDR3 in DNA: TGCGCCAGCAGCGGTTCAGGGGGGGTCTACAATGAGCAGTTCTTC.

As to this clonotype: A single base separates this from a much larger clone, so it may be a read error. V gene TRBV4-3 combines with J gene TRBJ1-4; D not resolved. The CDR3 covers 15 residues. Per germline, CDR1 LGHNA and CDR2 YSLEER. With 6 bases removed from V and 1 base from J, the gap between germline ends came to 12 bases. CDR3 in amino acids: CASSTGRVTNEKLFF. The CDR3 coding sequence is TGCGCCAGCAGTACGGGGAGGGTAACTAATGAAAAACTGTTTTTT.

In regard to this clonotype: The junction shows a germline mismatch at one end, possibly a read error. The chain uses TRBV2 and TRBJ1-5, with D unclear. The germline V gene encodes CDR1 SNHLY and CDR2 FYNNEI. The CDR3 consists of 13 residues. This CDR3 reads CASCDDGNQPQHF. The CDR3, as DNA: TGTGCCAGCTGTGACGACGGGAATCAGCCCCAGCATTTT.

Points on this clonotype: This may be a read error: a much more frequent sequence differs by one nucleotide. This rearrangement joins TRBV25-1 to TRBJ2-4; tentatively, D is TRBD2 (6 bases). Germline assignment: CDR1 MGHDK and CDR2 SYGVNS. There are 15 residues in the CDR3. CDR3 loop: CANSEEGLAKNIQYF. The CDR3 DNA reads TGTGCCAACAGTGAGGAGGGGTTAGCCAAAAACATTCAGTACTTC.

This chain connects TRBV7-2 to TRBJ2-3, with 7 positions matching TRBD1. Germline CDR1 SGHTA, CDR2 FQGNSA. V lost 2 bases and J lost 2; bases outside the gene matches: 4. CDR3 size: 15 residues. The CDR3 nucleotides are TGTGCCAGCAGCTTAATGGGACAGCCCACAGATACGCAGTATTTT. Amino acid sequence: CASSLMGQPTDTQYF.

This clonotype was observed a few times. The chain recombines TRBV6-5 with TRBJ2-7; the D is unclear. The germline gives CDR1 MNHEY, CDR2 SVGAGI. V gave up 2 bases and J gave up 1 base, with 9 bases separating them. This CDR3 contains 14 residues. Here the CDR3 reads CASSYSRASYEQYF. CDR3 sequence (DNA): TGTGCCAGCAGTTACAGTCGGGCGTCCTACGAGCAGTACTTC.

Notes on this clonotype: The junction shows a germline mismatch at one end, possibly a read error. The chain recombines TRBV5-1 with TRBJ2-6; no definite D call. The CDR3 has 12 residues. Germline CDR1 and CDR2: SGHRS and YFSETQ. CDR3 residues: CASRLGIYVLTF. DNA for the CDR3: TGCGCCAGCAGATTGGGAATATACGTCCTGACTTTC.

For the CDR3, the DNA is TGTGCCAGCAGACCCGACAGAGGTTATGGCTACACCTTC. Translated, it gives CASRPDRGYGYTF. V and J are TRBV12-3 or TRBV12-4 and TRBJ1-2; possible D gene TRBD1, 5 bases. The V end was cut by 6 bases, the J end by 5 bases, with 13 bases between. CDR3 size: 13 residues.

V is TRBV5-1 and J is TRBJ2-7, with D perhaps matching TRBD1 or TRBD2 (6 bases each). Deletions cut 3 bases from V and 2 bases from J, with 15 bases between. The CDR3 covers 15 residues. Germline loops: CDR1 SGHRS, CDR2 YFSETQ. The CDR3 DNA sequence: TGCGCCAGCAGCTCGATGGAGGGGGTTACCTACGAGCAGTACTTC. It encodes CASSSMEGVTYEQYF.

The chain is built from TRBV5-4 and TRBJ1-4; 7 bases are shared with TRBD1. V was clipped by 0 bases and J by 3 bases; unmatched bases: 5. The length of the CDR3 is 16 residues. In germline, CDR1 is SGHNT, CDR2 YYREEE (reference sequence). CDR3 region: CASSLEAGTANEKLFF. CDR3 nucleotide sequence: TGTGCCAGCAGCTTGGAGGCCGGGACAGCTAATGAAAAACTGTTTTTT.

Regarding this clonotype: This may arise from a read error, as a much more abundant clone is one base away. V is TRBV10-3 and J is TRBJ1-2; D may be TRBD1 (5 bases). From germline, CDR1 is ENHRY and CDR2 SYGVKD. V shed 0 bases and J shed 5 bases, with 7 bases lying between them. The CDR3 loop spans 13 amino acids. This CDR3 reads CAISESTEYGYTF. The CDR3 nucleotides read TGTGCCATCAGTGAGTCGACAGAATATGGCTACACCTTC.

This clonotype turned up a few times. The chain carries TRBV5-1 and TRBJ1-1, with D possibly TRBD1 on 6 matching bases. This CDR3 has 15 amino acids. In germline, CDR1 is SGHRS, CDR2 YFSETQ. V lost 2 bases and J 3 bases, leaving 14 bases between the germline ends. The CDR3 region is CASSLRRRGDTEAFF. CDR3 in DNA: TGCGCCAGCAGCTTAAGGAGGAGGGGGGACACTGAAGCTTTCTTT.

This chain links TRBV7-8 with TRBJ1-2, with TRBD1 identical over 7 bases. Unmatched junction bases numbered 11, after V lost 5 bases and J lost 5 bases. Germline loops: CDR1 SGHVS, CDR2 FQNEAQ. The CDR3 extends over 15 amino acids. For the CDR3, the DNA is TGTGCCAGCAGCCCAACTGAGGGGGACAGATATGGCTACACCTTC. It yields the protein CASSPTEGDRYGYTF.

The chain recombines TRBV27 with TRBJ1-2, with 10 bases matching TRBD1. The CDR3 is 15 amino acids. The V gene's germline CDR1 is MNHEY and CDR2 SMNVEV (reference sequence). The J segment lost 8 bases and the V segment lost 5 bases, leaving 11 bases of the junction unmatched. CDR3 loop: CASSTATGGFLGYTF. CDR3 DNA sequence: TGTGCCAGCAGTACCGCGACAGGGGGCTTTCTAGGCTACACCTTC.

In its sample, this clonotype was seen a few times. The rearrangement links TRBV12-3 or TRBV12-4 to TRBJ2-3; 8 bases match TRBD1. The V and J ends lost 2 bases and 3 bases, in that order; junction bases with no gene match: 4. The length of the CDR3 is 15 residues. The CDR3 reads CASSLPDRETDTQYF. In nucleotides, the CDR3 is TGTGCCAGCAGTTTACCGGACAGGGAGACAGATACGCAGTATTTT.

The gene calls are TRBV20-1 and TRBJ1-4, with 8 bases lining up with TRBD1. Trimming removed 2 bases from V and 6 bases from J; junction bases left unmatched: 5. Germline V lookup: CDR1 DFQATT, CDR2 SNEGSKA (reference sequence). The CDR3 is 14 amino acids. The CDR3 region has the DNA TGCAGTGCTAGACAGGGGGCAGCGGATGAAAAACTGTTTTTT. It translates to CSARQGAADEKLFF.

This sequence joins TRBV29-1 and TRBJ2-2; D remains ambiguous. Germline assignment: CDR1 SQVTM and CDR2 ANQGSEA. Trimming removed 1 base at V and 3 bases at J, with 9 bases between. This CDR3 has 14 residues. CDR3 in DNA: TGCAGCGTTGAAGGGTTCCGGGACACCGGGGAGCTGTTTTTT. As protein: CSVEGFRDTGELFF.

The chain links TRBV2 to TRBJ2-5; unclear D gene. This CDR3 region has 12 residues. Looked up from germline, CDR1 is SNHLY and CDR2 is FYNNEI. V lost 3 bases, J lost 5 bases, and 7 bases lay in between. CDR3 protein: CASSEPPETQYF. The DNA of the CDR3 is TGTGCCAGCAGTGAGCCCCCGGAGACCCAGTACTTC.

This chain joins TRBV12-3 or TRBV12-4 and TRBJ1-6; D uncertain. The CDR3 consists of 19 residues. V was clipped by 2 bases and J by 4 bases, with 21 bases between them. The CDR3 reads CASSLMGDGLSYYNSPLHF. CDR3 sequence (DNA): TGTGCCAGCAGTTTAATGGGTGACGGTCTCTCATATTATAATTCACCCCTCCACTTT.

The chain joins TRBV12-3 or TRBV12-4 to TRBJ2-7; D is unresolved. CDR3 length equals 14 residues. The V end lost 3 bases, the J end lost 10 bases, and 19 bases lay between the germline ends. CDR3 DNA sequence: TGTGCCAGCAGTTTCTACCCTAGTGAGGTCCCCCAGTACTTC. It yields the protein CASSFYPSEVPQYF.

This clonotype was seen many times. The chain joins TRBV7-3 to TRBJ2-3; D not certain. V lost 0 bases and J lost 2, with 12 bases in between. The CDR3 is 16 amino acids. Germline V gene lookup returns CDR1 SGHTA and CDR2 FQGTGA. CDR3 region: CASSLTGTASTDTQYF. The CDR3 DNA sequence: TGTGCCAGCAGCTTAACTGGAACGGCGTCCACAGATACGCAGTATTTT.

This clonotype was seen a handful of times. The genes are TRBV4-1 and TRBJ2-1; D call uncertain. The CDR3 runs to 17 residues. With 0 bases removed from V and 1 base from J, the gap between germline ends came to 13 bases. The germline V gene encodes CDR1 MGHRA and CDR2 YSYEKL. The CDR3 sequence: CASSQDWQPNSYNEQFF. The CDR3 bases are TGCGCCAGCAGCCAAGATTGGCAGCCAAATTCCTACAATGAGCAGTTCTTC.

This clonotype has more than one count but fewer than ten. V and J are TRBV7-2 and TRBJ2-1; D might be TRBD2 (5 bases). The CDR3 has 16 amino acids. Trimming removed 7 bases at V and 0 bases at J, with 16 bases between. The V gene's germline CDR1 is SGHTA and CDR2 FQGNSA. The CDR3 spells CASTFRSGSSYNEQFF. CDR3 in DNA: TGTGCCAGCACCTTCCGAAGCGGTAGCTCCTACAATGAGCAGTTCTTC.

The CDR3 DNA is TGTGCCAGCAGCCCTCTCCAGAGAGGAGATGAGCAGTTCTTC. This translates into CASSPLQRGDEQFF. The V and J genes are TRBV9 and TRBJ2-1; D unclear. This CDR3 has 14 amino acids. CDR1 and CDR2 from the germline V gene are SGDLS and YYNGEE. Trimming stripped 4 bases from V and 8 bases from J, with 16 bases between. Filled out from reference TRBV9 and TRBJ2-1, the complete variable domain reads DSGVTQTPKHLITATGQRVTLRCSPRSGDLSVYWYQQSLDQGLQFLIQYYNGEERAKGNILERFSAQQFPDLHSELNLSSLELGDSALYFCASSPLQRGDEQFFGPGTRLTVL.